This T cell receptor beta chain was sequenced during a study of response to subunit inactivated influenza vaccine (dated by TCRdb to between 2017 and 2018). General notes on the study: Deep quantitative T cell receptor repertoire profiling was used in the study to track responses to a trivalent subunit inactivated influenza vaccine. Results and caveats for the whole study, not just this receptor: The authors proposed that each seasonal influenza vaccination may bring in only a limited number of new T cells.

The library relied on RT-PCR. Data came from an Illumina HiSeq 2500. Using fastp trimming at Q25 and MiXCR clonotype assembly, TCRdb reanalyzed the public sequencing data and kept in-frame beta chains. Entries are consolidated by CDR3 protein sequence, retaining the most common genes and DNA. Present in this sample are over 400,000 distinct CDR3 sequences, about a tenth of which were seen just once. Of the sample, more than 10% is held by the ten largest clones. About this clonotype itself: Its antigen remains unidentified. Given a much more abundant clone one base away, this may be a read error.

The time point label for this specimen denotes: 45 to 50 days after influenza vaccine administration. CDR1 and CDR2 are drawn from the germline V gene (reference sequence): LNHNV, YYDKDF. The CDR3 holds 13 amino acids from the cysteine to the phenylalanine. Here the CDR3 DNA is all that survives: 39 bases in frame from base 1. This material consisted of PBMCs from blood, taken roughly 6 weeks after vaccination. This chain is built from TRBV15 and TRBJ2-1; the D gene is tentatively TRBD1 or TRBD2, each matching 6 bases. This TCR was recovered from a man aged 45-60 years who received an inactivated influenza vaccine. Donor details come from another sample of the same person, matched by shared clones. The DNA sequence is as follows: TGTGCCACGAAGACGGGGGCATACAATGAGCAGTTATTC. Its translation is CATKTGAYNEQLF.